This T cell receptor beta chain was sequenced in a study of T cells in Graves' hyperthyroidism and ophthalmopathy. Overall study results and limits: The model forecast ophthalmopathy, anticipating it by a median roughly 6.5 months before onset.

This clonotype has only a few counts. Its antigen is unidentified. The germline V gene has CDR1 SEHNR and CDR2 FQNEAQ (reference sequence). The ends lost 5 bases at V and 3 bases at J; junction bases unmatched: 11. There are 16 residues in the CDR3. In making diagnoses, clinical symptoms, serum thyroxine and TRAb, thyroid ultrasound and orbital computed tomography were all used. RNA transcripts gave rise to amplified TCR beta CDR3 regions. A set of HTBI primers served as the primers for a first-round RT-PCR of the TCR CDR3. TCRdb re-derived calls from the multiplex PCR reads in MiXCR, one entry per CDR3 protein. The table shows 450,000 to 700,000 distinct CDR3 sequences, with 46% occurring only once.

V and J are TRBV7-9 and TRBJ2-3, with 7 positions matching TRBD1. The specimen sequenced was peripheral blood or thyroid tissue (not recorded which). The clonotype was recovered from an adult woman with Graves' disease, either hyperthyroidism or ophthalmopathy (not recorded which). The CDR3 loop is CASSIDRAPSTDTQYF. The DNA of the CDR3 is TGTGCCAGCAGCATCGACAGGGCCCCTAGTACAGATACGCAGTATTTT.